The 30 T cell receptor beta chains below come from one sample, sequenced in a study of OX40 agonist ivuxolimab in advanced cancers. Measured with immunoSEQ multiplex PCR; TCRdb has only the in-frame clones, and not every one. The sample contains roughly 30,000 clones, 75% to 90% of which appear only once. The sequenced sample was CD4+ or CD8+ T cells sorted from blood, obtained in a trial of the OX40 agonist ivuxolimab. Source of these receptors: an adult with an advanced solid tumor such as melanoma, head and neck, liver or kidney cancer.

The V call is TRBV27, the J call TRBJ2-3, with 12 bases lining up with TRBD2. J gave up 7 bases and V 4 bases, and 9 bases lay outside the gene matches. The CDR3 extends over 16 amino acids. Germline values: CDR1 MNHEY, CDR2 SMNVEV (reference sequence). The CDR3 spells CASSSRLAGDGNTQYF. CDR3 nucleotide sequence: TGTGCCAGCAGTTCCCGACTAGCGGGAGACGGGAATACGCAGTATTTT.

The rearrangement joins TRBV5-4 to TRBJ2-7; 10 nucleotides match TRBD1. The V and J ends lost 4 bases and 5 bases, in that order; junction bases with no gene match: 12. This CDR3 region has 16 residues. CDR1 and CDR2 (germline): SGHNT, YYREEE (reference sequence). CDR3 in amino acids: CASSLPPGQGIHEQYF. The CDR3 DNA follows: TGTGCCAGCAGCCTCCCCCCGGGACAGGGGATACACGAGCAGTACTTC.

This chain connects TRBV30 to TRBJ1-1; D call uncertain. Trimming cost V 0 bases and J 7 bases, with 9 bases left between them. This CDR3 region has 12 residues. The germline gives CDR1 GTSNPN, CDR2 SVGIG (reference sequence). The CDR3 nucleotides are TGTGCCTGGAGTGTACCGTCAGATGAAGCTTTCTTT. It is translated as CAWSVPSDEAFF. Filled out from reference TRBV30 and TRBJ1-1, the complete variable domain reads SQTIHQWPATLVQPVGSPLSLECTVEGTSNPNLYWYRQAAGRGLQLLFYSVGIGQISSEVPQNLSASRPQDRQFILSSKKLLLSDSGFYLCAWSVPSDEAFFGQGTRLTVV.

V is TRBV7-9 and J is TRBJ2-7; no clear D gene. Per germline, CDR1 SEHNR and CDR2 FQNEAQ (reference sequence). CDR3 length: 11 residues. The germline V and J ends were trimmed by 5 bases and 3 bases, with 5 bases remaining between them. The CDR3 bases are TGTGCCAGCAGCCCCGACTACGAGCAGTACTTC. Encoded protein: CASSPDYEQYF.

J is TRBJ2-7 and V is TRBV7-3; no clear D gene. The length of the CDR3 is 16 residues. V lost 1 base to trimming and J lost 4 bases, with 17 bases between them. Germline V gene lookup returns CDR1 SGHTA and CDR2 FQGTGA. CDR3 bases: TGTGCCAGCAGCTTAATGCCCCATCTAGGGTCATACGAGCAGTACTTC. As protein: CASSLMPHLGSYEQYF.

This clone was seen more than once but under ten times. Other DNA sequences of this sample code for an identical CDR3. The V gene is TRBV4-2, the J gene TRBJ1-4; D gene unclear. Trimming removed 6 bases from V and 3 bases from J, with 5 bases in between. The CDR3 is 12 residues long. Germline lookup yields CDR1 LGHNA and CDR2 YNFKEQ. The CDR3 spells CASRGSNEKLFF. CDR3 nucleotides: TGTGCCAGCAGGGGGTCTAATGAAAAACTGTTTTTT.

Here the CDR3 reads CASSQEGGGWIDTQYF. CDR3 sequence (DNA): TGCGCCAGCAGCCAAGAGGGAGGGGGCTGGATAGATACGCAGTATTTT. The gene calls are TRBV4-1 and TRBJ2-3; the D call may be TRBD1 or TRBD2 (7 bases each). The V and J ends lost 0 bases and 5 bases respectively, with 15 bases between them. Germline loops: CDR1 MGHRA, CDR2 YSYEKL. The CDR3 loop spans 16 amino acids.

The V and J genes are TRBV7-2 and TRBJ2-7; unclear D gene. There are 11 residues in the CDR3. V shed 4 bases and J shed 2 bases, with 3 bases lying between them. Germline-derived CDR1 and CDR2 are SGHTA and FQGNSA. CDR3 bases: TGTGCCAGCAGCTCCCCCTACGAGCAGTACTTC. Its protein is CASSSPYEQYF.

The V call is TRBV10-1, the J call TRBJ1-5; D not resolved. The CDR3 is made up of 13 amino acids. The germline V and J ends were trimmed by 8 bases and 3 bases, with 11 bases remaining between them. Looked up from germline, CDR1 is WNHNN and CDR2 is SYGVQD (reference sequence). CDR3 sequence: CASPFEFNQPQHF. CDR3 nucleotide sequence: TGCGCCAGCCCGTTCGAGTTCAATCAGCCCCAGCATTTT.

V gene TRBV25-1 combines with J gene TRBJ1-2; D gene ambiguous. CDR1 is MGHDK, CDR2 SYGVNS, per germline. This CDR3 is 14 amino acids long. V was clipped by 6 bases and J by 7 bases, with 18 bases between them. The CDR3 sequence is CASSDGWGGSGYTF. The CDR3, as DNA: TGTGCCAGCAGCGACGGGTGGGGTGGAAGTGGCTACACCTTC.

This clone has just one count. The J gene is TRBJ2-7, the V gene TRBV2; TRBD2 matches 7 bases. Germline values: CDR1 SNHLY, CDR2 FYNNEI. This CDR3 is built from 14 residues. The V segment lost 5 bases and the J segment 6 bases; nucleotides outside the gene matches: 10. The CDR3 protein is CASSPQDSGGEQYF. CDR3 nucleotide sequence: TGTGCCAGCAGTCCCCAGGATTCGGGAGGCGAGCAGTACTTC. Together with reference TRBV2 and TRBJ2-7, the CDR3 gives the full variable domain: EPEVTQTPSHQVTQMGQEVILRCVPISNHLYFYWYRQILGQKVEFLVSFYNNEISEKSEIFDDQFSVERPDGSNFTLKIRSTKLEDSAMYFCASSPQDSGGEQYFGPGTRLTVT.

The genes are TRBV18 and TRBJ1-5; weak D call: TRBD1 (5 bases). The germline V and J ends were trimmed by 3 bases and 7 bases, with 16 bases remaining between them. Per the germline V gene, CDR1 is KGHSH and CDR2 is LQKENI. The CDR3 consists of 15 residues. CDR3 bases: TGTGCCAGCTCACCCTTTGACGGGGCGGGCCAGCCCCAGCATTTT. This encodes CASSPFDGAGQPQHF. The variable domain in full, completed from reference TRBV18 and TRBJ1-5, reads NAGVMQNPRHLVRRRGQEARLRCSPMKGHSHVYWYRQLPEEGLKFMVYLQKENIIDESGMPKERFSAEFPKEGPSILRIQQVVRGDSAAYFCASSPFDGAGQPQHFGDGTRLSIL.

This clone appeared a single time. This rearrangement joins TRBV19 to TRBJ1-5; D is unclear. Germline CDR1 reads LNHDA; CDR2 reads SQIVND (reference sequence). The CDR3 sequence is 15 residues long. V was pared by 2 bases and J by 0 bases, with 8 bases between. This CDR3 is CASSIRLNSNQPQHF. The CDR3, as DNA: TGTGCCAGTAGTATAAGGCTAAATAGCAATCAGCCCCAGCATTTT.

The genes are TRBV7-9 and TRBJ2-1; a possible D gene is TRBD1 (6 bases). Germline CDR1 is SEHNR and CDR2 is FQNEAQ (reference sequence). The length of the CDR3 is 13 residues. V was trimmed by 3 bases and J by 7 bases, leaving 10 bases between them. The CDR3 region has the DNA TGTGCCAGCAGCTTCACAGGGTTTAATGAGCAGTTCTTC. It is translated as CASSFTGFNEQFF.

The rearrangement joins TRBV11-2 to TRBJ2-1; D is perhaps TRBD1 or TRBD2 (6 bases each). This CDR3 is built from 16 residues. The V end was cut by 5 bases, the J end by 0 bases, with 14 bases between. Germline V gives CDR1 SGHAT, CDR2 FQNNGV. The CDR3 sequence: CASSLRGESSYNEQFF. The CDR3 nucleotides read TGTGCCAGCAGCCTAAGGGGGGAGAGCTCCTACAATGAGCAGTTCTTC.

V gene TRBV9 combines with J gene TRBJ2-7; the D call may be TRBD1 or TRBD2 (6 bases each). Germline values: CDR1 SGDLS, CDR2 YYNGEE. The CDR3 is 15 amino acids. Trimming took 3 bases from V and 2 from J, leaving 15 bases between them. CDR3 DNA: TGTGCCAGCAGCGCCACGGGGGCTACAACCTACGAGCAGTACTTC. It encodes CASSATGATTYEQYF.

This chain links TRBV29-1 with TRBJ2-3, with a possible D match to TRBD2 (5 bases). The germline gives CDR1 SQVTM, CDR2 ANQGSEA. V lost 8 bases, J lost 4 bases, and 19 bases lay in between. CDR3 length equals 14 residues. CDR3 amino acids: CSPHGLTSADTQYF. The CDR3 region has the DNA TGCAGCCCCCACGGACTTACATCTGCAGATACGCAGTATTTT.

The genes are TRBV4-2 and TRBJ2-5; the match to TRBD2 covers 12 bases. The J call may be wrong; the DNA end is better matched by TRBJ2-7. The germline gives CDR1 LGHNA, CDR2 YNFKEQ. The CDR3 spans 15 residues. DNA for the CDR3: TGTGCCAGCAGCCTCGGACTAGCGGGGTCCTACGAGCAGTACTTC. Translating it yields CASSLGLAGSYEQYF.

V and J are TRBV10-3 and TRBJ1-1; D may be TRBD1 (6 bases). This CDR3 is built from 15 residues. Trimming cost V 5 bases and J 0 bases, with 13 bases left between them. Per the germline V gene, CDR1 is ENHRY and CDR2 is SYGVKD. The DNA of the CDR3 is TGTGCCATCAGTAATCCCGGGGGCATGAACACTGAAGCTTTCTTT. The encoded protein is CAISNPGGMNTEAFF.

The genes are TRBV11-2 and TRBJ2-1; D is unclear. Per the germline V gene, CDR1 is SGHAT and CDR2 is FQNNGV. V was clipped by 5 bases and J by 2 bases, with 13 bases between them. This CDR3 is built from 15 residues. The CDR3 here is CASSPGPDPYNEQFF. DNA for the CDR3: TGTGCCAGCAGCCCTGGACCGGACCCCTACAATGAGCAGTTCTTC.

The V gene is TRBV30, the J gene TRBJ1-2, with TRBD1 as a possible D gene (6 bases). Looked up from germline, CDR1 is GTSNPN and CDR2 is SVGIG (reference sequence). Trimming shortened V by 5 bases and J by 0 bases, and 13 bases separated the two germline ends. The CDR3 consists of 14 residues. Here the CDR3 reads CAWYPGATNYGYTF. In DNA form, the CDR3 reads TGTGCCTGGTATCCGGGGGCGACTAACTATGGCTACACCTTC.

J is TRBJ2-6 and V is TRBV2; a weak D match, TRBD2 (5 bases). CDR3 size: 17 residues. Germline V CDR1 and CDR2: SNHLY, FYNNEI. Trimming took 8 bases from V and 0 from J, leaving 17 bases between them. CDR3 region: CASAYRRGVSGANVLTF. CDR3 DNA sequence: TGTGCCAGCGCCTACCGACGGGGAGTCTCTGGGGCCAACGTCCTGACTTTC.

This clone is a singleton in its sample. DNA for the CDR3: TGTGCCATCAGTGAATCGGCCTACGGCTACACCTTC. It codes for CAISESAYGYTF. The chain carries TRBV10-3 and TRBJ1-2; D gene unclear. Deletions cut 3 bases from V and 8 bases from J, with 10 bases between. From germline, CDR1 is ENHRY and CDR2 SYGVKD. This CDR3 spans 12 amino acids.

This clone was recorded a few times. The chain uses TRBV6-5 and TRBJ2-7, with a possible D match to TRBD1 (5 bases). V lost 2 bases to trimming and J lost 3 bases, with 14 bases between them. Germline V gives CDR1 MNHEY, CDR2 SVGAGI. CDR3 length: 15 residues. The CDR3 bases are TGTGCCAGCAGTTACATTTCAGGGTTCCACTACGAGCAGTACTTC. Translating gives CASSYISGFHYEQYF.

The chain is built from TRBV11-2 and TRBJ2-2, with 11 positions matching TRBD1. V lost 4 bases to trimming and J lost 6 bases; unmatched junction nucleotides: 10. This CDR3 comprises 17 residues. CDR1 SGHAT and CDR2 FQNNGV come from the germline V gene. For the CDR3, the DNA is TGTGCCAGCAGCTGGTTTCCGGGACAGGGGGTCTCCGGGGAGCTGTTTTTT. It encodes CASSWFPGQGVSGELFF.

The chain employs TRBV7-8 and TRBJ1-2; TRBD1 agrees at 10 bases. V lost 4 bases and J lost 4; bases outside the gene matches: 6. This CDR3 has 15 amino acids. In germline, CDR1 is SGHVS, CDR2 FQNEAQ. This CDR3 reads CASSSGTGDLYGYTF. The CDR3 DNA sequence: TGTGCCAGCAGCTCCGGGACAGGGGACCTCTATGGCTACACCTTC.

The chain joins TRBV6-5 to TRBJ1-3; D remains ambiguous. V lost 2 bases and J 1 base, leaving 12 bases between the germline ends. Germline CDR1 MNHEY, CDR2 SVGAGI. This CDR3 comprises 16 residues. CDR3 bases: TGTGCCAGCAGTTACAGTGGCAGCTTTTCTGGAAACACCATATATTTT. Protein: CASSYSGSFSGNTIYF.

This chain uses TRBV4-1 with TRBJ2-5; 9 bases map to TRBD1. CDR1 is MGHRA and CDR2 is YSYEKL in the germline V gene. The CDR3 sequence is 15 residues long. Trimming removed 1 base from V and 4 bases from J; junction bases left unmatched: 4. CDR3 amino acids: CASSQVNRGRETQYF. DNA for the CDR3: TGCGCCAGCAGCCAAGTGAACAGGGGGCGAGAGACCCAGTACTTC.

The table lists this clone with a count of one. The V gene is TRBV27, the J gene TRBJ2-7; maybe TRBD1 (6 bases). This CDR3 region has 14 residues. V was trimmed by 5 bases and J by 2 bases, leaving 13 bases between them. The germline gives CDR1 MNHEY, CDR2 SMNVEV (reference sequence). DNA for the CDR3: TGTGCCAGCAGTAATCATGGACAGACCTACGAGCAGTACTTC. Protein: CASSNHGQTYEQYF.

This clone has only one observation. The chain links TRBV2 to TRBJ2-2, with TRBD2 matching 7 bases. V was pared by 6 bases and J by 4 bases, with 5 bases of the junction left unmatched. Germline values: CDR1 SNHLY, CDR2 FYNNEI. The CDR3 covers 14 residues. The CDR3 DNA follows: TGTGCCAGCAGGGGACGGGGGGTCACCGGGGAGCTGTTTTTT. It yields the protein CASRGRGVTGELFF. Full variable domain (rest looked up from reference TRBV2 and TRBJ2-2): EPEVTQTPSHQVTQMGQEVILRCVPISNHLYFYWYRQILGQKVEFLVSFYNNEISEKSEIFDDQFSVERPDGSNFTLKIRSTKLEDSAMYFCASRGRGVTGELFFGEGSRLTVL.